These T cell receptor beta chains were read from a single sample in a study of tumor-infiltrating lymphocytes in localized non-small cell lung cancer. The table came from immunoSEQ multiplex PCR; TCRdb's copy has only in-frame clones and leaves some out. Among 10,000 to 15,000 clones, about nine tenths were seen once, and the ten largest hold more than 8%. The sequenced sample was lung tumor tissue. The receptors were gathered from a human donor with non-small cell lung cancer. The CDR3 runs from the conserved cysteine through the conserved F or W.

v_call,j_call,cdr3_aa
TRBV4-2,TRBJ2-7,CASSQVRDSSYEQYF
TRBV7-2,TRBJ2-2,CASSSRTGGNTGELFF
TRBV27,TRBJ1-2,CASSRSGGSNYGYTF
TRBV5-8,TRBJ2-7,CASSLWTGSGSYEQYF
TRBV10-2,TRBJ2-2,CASTRTSGTGELFF
TRBV28,TRBJ2-3,CASSITNTQYF
TRBV18,TRBJ1-5,CASSPTGGTNQPQHF
TRBV10-2,TRBJ1-5,CASSGQGLELGQPQHF
TRBV9,TRBJ1-1,CASSARQDTEAFF
TRBV28,TRBJ2-2,CASSLTNTGELFF
TRBV28,TRBJ1-1,CASSDPGGHEAFF
TRBV28,TRBJ2-7,CASSSPQRYRGEQYF
TRBV5-5,TRBJ1-2,CASSLGGSTNYGYTF
TRBV5-1,TRBJ2-2,CASSLLGAGELFF
TRBV6-6,TRBJ2-7,CASSRTGTGLSEQYF
TRBV4-1,TRBJ2-3,CASSQEEIGLENTDTQYF
TRBV5-1,TRBJ1-2,CASSLELSNYGYTF
TRBV5-4,TRBJ2-5,CASSLARESKETQYF
TRBV5-1,TRBJ2-1,CASSLGGLTNEQFF
TRBV30,TRBJ2-1,CAWGIGLTDNEQFF
TRBV5-1,TRBJ2-4,CASSFRDVNIQYF
TRBV27,TRBJ2-2,CASSFRSGGGNTGELFF
TRBV27,TRBJ1-1,CASSPVGGAFF
TRBV2,TRBJ2-1,CASSPDRIGEQFF
TRBV11-3,TRBJ2-7,CASSLQEGYEQYF
TRBV30,TRBJ2-1,CAWRTSGAVDEQFF
TRBV6-1,TRBJ2-7,CASTLQGGDSYEQYF
TRBV6-5,TRBJ1-1,CASSTTGRNTEAFF
TRBV28,TRBJ1-1,CASSPSTGGGWTEAFF
TRBV10-3,TRBJ2-2,CAISESKVSGELFF
TRBV28,TRBJ2-5,CASSTRVGQETQYF
TRBV6-1,TRBJ2-2,CASSDRLQGRELFF
TRBV18,TRBJ2-5,CASSRQGNQETQYF
TRBV5-5,TRBJ2-7,CASRRLASYEQYF
TRBV9,TRBJ2-1,CASSVEAGRASGGPAQFF
TRBV18,TRBJ2-7,CASSPTGTIHEQYF
TRBV19,TRBJ2-1,CASSPTTIYNEQFF
TRBV19,TRBJ1-1,CASGPGQITEAFF